The sequence of this T cell receptor beta chain was determined in a study of neoadjuvant nivolumab and ipilimumab in lung cancer. Study observations and caveats: Compared with tumor-adjacent uninvolved lung, resected tumors showed greater richness and clonality.

For this clone: As yet, its antigen is unknown.

The assay was immunoSEQ multiplex PCR, and TCRdb's table has in-frame clones only and misses some. Found here are around 21,000 clones, about four fifths of them singletons; the top ten hold around 23%. V lost 5 bases and J lost 6; bases outside the gene matches: 13. Per the germline V gene, CDR1 is SGHTA and CDR2 is FQGNSA. This CDR3 spans 16 amino acids. This clonotype was sampled from an adult with non-small cell lung cancer. Sequences were derived from peripheral blood, sampled before neoadjuvant nivolumab, alone or with ipilimumab. The V call is TRBV7-2, the J call TRBJ2-3; 8 nucleotides match TRBD1. The CDR3 is CASSNPWQGARDTQYF. The CDR3 DNA follows: TGTGCCAGCAGCAACCCCTGGCAGGGGGCTCGGGATACGCAGTATTTT. Full variable domain (remainder filled in from reference TRBV7-2 and TRBJ2-3): GAGVSQSPSNKVTEKGKDVELRCDPISGHTALYWYRQSLGQGLEFLIYFQGNSAPDKSGLPSDRFSAERTGGSVSTLTIQRTQQEDSAVYLCASSNPWQGARDTQYFGPGTRLTVL.